This T cell receptor (beta chain) emerged from a study of blood T cell repertoires in COVID-19. This clone was seen a single time. The repertoire was sequenced with immunoSEQ multiplex PCR; TCRdb's copy has only in-frame clones and lacks some. The sample records a few hundred thousand clones, 82% being singletons. Deletions cut 4 bases from V and 0 bases from J, with 11 bases between. The germline gives CDR1 SNHLY, CDR2 FYNNEI. The CDR3 runs 15 residues. The TCR was taken from a woman aged 18-35 years with acute or convalescent COVID-19. V usage is TRBV2 and J usage is TRBJ2-3, with D tentatively TRBD2 (6 bases). Sequenced input: peripheral blood. The CDR3 spells CASSVGAGSTDTQYF. CDR3 DNA sequence: TGTGCCAGCAGTGTTGGGGCGGGAAGCACAGATACGCAGTATTTT.